The 15 T cell receptor beta chains presented below share a single source sample, sequenced in a study of cytomegalovirus exposure and HLA in healthy donors. The study ran its PCR with 60 Vbeta and 13 Jbeta primers. The data were produced by immunoSEQ multiplex PCR, yet TCRdb's version contains in-frame clones alone and is incomplete. The sample records 200,000 to 250,000 clones, roughly 70% being singletons. The sequenced sample was PBMCs. All receptors derive from a woman aged 30 to 39 in good health and CMV-seronegative.

The chain couples TRBV18 to TRBJ2-1; 10 bases are shared with TRBD2. V lost 3 bases, J lost 9 bases, and 5 bases stayed unmatched. The germline gives CDR1 KGHSH, CDR2 LQKENI. This CDR3 comprises 14 residues. The CDR3 nucleotides read TGTGCCAGCTCACCTCAGCGGGAGGGAAGTGAGCAGTTCTTC. This sequence encodes CASSPQREGSEQFF.

This clone was seen a single time. The rearrangement joins TRBV29-1 to TRBJ1-5; possibly TRBD1 for D (6 bases). The CDR3 has 13 amino acids. Trimming removed 5 bases from V and 1 base from J, with 9 bases in between. Germline loops: CDR1 SQVTM, CDR2 ANQGSEA. The CDR3 DNA reads as TGCAGCGTTTGCACAGGGAGCAATCAGCCCCAGCATTTT. Translated: CSVCTGSNQPQHF.

J is TRBJ2-3 and V is TRBV5-4, with 12 bases lining up with TRBD2. V trimming: 2 bases; J trimming: 4 bases; junction bases outside the gene matches: 8. Germline V gives CDR1 SGHNT, CDR2 YYREEE (reference sequence). CDR3 length equals 17 residues. The CDR3: CASSLEPSGRASDTQYF. CDR3 bases: TGTGCCAGCAGCTTAGAACCTAGCGGGAGGGCCTCAGATACGCAGTATTTT.

The V call is TRBV9, the J call TRBJ1-2; no reliable D call. The length of the CDR3 is 16 residues. In germline, CDR1 is SGDLS, CDR2 YYNGEE. Trimming took 0 bases from V and 0 from J, leaving 12 bases between them. CDR3 DNA sequence: TGTGCCAGCAGCGTAGAGGACGGGAGACCTAACTATGGCTACACCTTC. Residues: CASSVEDGRPNYGYTF.

This clone has only a few counts. CDR3 sequence (DNA): TGTGCCAGCAGCTTCCAGGCAGGTACCAGCACAGATACGCAGTATTTT. Residues: CASSFQAGTSTDTQYF. The gene calls are TRBV7-6 and TRBJ2-3; unclear D gene. This CDR3 comprises 16 residues. V was clipped by 3 bases and J by 0 bases, with 13 bases between them. CDR1 and CDR2 from the germline V gene are SGHVS and FNYEAQ.

The CDR3, as DNA: TGTGCCAGCAGCTTGAGCGGGGGGGGGAATGAGCAGTTCTTC. Translated: CASSLSGGGNEQFF. This chain joins TRBV7-9 and TRBJ2-1; 10 positions agree with TRBD2. J was trimmed by 7 bases and V by 3 bases; bases with no gene match: 3. CDR3 size: 14 residues. Germline lookup yields CDR1 SEHNR and CDR2 FQNEAQ (reference sequence).

V gene TRBV28 combines with J gene TRBJ1-2; a weak D match, TRBD1 (5 bases). This CDR3 comprises 12 residues. V was trimmed by 3 bases and J by 8 bases, leaving 10 bases between them. CDR1 MDHEN and CDR2 SYDVKM come from the germline V gene. The CDR3 DNA sequence: TGTGCCAGCAGTTTTGGGGGGGGAGGCTACACCTTC. It yields the protein CASSFGGGGYTF.

Only a few counts were recorded for this clone. The J gene is TRBJ2-7, the V gene TRBV10-3; the match to TRBD1 covers 8 bases. Trimming at V came to 6 bases and at J to 0 bases, leaving 4 bases not matched to a gene. CDR3 length: 14 residues. Germline CDR1 and CDR2: ENHRY and SYGVKD. The CDR3 sequence: CAIRAGTGSYEQYF. As DNA, the CDR3 is TGTGCCATCAGGGCCGGGACAGGCTCCTACGAGCAGTACTTC.

The CDR3 DNA reads TGTGCCAGCAGCTTAGTCCCCCGGCTAGCGGGGGGGCGGGATGAGCAGTTCTTC. This gives the protein CASSLVPRLAGGRDEQFF. The chain employs TRBV7-6 and TRBJ2-1; TRBD2 matches 12 bases. Germline lookup yields CDR1 SGHVS and CDR2 FNYEAQ. V was pared by 1 base and J by 8 bases, with 12 bases of the junction left unmatched. The CDR3 totals 18 residues.

This clone came up a few times. It is likely a read error: a sequence one base away is far more abundant. This chain uses TRBV5-6 with TRBJ1-2; 9 bases match TRBD1. Germline assignment: CDR1 SGHDT and CDR2 YYEEEE. The CDR3 is made up of 16 amino acids. CDR3 bases: TGTGCCAGCACCTTGCGGAGCACAGGGGGCTCGTTTCGCTACACCTTC. This codes for CASTLRSTGGSFRYTF.

The chain carries TRBV19 and TRBJ1-2; tentative D call: TRBD1 (6 bases). With 6 bases removed from V and 3 bases from J, the gap between germline ends came to 20 bases. The CDR3 has 16 residues. The germline V gene has CDR1 LNHDA and CDR2 SQIVND (reference sequence). The CDR3 DNA is TGTGCCAGTAGGAGGATTCGGGACATACCCCACTATGGCTACACCTTC. Protein: CASRRIRDIPHYGYTF.

CDR3 coding DNA: TGTGCCAGCGAGGACAGGGGTCCCGGGGAGCTGTTTTTT. Amino acid sequence: CASEDRGPGELFF. The chain has TRBV11-3 and TRBJ2-2, with 9 bases identical to TRBD1. In germline, CDR1 is SGHNT, CDR2 YENEEA. V was pared by 8 bases and J by 6 bases, with 4 bases of the junction left unmatched. The CDR3 has 13 amino acids.

The chain links TRBV7-6 to TRBJ1-5, with TRBD1 matching 7 bases. The CDR3 has 14 residues. Trimming at V came to 5 bases and at J to 5 bases, leaving 6 bases not matched to a gene. Looked up from germline, CDR1 is SGHVS and CDR2 is FNYEAQ. The CDR3 reads CASSRQGGHQPQHF. Written as DNA, the CDR3 is TGTGCCAGCAGCCGACAGGGCGGACATCAGCCCCAGCATTTT. The variable domain in full, with the rest retrieved from reference TRBV7-6 and TRBJ1-5, is GAGVSQSPRYKVTKRGQDVALRCDPISGHVSLYWYRQALGQGPEFLTYFNYEAQQDKSGLPNDRFSAERPEGSISTLTIQRTEQRDSAMYRCASSRQGGHQPQHFGDGTRLSIL.

The V call is TRBV28, the J call TRBJ1-1; a possible D gene is TRBD1 (5 bases). Between the trimmed V and J ends, which lost 6 bases and 2 bases, there was a span of 10 bases. Germline V gene lookup returns CDR1 MDHEN and CDR2 SYDVKM. This CDR3 has 13 amino acids. The DNA of the CDR3 is TGTGCCAGCAGGGGGGAGGAAAACACTGAAGCTTTCTTT. Translation: CASRGEENTEAFF.

This chain links TRBV7-2 with TRBJ1-6; 7 positions agree with TRBD1. Germline-derived CDR1 and CDR2 are SGHTA and FQGNSA. This CDR3 is 15 amino acids long. Trimming removed 1 base from V and 10 bases from J; junction bases left unmatched: 7. The CDR3 DNA follows: TGTGCCAGCAGCTTAGGGACAGGCAGGTCCTCACCCCTCCACTTT. Translating it yields CASSLGTGRSSPLHF.